This T cell receptor beta chain was obtained from a study of CD8 T cells in Susac syndrome. TEMRA cells were FACS-enriched, and CD8+ and CD4+ T cells were isolated negatively. With random hexamers, roughly 0.5 to 1 ug RNA was reverse transcribed. Multiplex PCR with immunoSEQ amplified the TCR beta CDR3 across 54 Vbeta and 13 Jbeta. TCRdb passed the immunoSEQ multiplex PCR reads through MiXCR, listing each CDR3 protein once. Of 20,000 to 25,000 distinct CDR3 sequences in the sample, about 92% were seen once. Germline V gene sequence: CDR1 MNHEY, CDR2 SMNVEV (reference sequence). The CDR3 length is 13 residues. The V and J ends lost 5 bases and 5 bases respectively, with 12 bases between them.

The sequenced sample consisted of CD8+ T cells from PBMCs. This clonotype was sampled from a human donor in good health. The chain uses TRBV27 and TRBJ1-1; possible D gene TRBD1, 5 bases. In DNA form, the CDR3 reads TGTGCCAGCAGTCCCGGGACGAAGACTGAAGCTTTCTTT. Translation: CASSPGTKTEAFF.